Listed here are 21 T cell receptor beta chains from one sample, sequenced in a study of control samples from healthy donors and cancer patients. Profiling relied on immunoSEQ multiplex PCR, and the TCRdb table lists in-frame clones only, not all of them. The sample consists of roughly 180,000 clones, roughly 94% of them appearing once. Sequenced material: blood. These receptors all come from a woman under 30 in good health.

The table lists this clone with a count of one. This sequence joins TRBV18 and TRBJ2-1; D is ambiguous. This CDR3 has 15 residues. The ends were cut back, 3 bases at V and 4 bases at J, with 13 bases in the middle. The germline CDR1 and CDR2 sequences are KGHSH and LQKENI. In DNA, the CDR3 is TGTGCCAGCTCACCTATTCCAGCCCTATACAATGAGCAGTTCTTC. Its protein product is CASSPIPALYNEQFF.

V gene TRBV19 combines with J gene TRBJ1-5; 8 bases are a match to TRBD1. The CDR3 is 12 residues long. The germline V gene has CDR1 LNHDA and CDR2 SQIVND (reference sequence). The V and J ends lost 7 bases and 6 bases, in that order; junction bases with no gene match: 2. This chain's CDR3 is CASTGQGQPQHF. The CDR3 coding sequence is TGTGCCAGTACCGGACAGGGTCAGCCCCAGCATTTT.

This sequence joins TRBV5-6 and TRBJ2-3; D remains ambiguous. The CDR3 is made up of 13 amino acids. In germline, CDR1 is SGHDT, CDR2 YYEEEE. V was pared by 2 bases and J by 1 base, with 5 bases between. CDR3 residues: CASSFTGTDTQYF. The CDR3 coding sequence is TGTGCCAGCAGCTTCACAGGCACAGATACGCAGTATTTT.

This clone is a singleton in its sample. The gene calls are TRBV3-1 (or the pseudogene TRBV3-2) and TRBJ2-3; D is undetermined. Trimming removed 4 bases from V and 9 bases from J, with 11 bases in between. Germline-derived CDR1 and CDR2 are LGHDT and YNNKEL (reference sequence). The CDR3 runs 12 residues. The CDR3 region has the DNA TGTGCCAGCAGCCCAGGCCTAGGCACGCAGTATTTT. Translating it yields CASSPGLGTQYF.

CDR3 bases: TGTGCAAGTCGCTTCCACCCAAAGGGGCCGGGGACCAGGGGGCACAATGAGCAGTTCTTC. This gives the protein CASRFHPKGPGTRGHNEQFF. The gene calls are TRBV12-2 and TRBJ2-1; the table's TRBD1 call for D was not verified on the DNA. TRBV12-2 is described as a pseudogene. The CDR3 has 20 amino acids.

The rearrangement uses TRBV29-1 and TRBJ2-1, with D perhaps matching TRBD1 (5 bases). The V end was cut by 5 bases, the J end by 0 bases, with 14 bases between. Germline CDR1 is SQVTM and CDR2 is ANQGSEA. The CDR3 contains 15 residues. CDR3 region: CSVLMGLGSYNEQFF. The CDR3 DNA follows: TGCAGCGTTCTTATGGGGCTGGGCTCCTACAATGAGCAGTTCTTC.

The chain links TRBV21-1 to TRBJ2-3; the table's D call of TRBD2 was not tested on the DNA. TRBV21-1 represents a pseudogene. The CDR3 is 18 residues long. CDR3 DNA: TGTGCCAGCAGCAAGGGACTAGCGGGAGGGCGGAGCACAGATACGCAGTATTTT. Amino acids: CASSKGLAGGRSTDTQYF.

The chain combines TRBV5-6 with TRBJ2-3; D remains unclear. Germline assignment: CDR1 SGHDT and CDR2 YYEEEE. This CDR3 contains 15 residues. V was pared by 2 bases and J by 2 bases, with 12 bases between. The CDR3: CASSFPSTATDTQYF. The CDR3 coding sequence is TGTGCCAGCAGCTTCCCGTCAACAGCCACAGATACGCAGTATTTT.

The rearrangement uses TRBV24-1 and TRBJ1-5; D is possibly TRBD1 (5 bases). V lost 4 bases to trimming and J lost 7 bases, with 10 bases between them. This CDR3 contains 13 residues. Germline lookup yields CDR1 KGHDR and CDR2 SFDVKD. The CDR3: CATSDRRGQPQHF. The CDR3 DNA sequence: TGTGCCACCAGTGACAGAAGGGGACAGCCCCAGCATTTT.

CDR3 bases: TGTGCCAGTAGCCTCAGACTAGCGGGAGGGCTAAATGAGCAGTTCTTC. Amino acids: CASSLRLAGGLNEQFF. The J gene is TRBJ2-1, the V gene TRBV19, with TRBD2 identical over 14 bases. V was clipped by 6 bases and J by 7 bases; unmatched bases: 8. Germline CDR1 reads LNHDA; CDR2 reads SQIVND (reference sequence). The CDR3 spans 16 residues.

Concerning this clone itself: Other nucleotide sequences from this sample produce the same CDR3. The chain joins TRBV7-2 to TRBJ2-7; D ambiguous. Germline values: CDR1 SGHTA, CDR2 FQGNSA. V was clipped by 0 bases and J by 0 bases, with 3 bases between them. This CDR3 comprises 13 residues. The CDR3 reads CASSLALSYEQYF. The CDR3 nucleotides are TGTGCCAGCAGCTTAGCCCTCTCCTACGAGCAGTACTTC.

This chain's CDR3 is CASSSLQGGEQYF. CDR3 sequence (DNA): TGTGCCAGCAGCTCCCTACAGGGAGGCGAGCAGTACTTC. The rearrangement links TRBV11-3 to TRBJ2-7, with D perhaps given as TRBD1 or TRBD2 (6 bases each). Germline V gene lookup returns CDR1 SGHNT and CDR2 YENEEA. The CDR3 totals 13 residues. The V and J ends lost 4 bases and 6 bases respectively, with 13 bases between them.

The gene calls are TRBV6-5 and TRBJ2-5, with D unclear. From germline, CDR1 is MNHEY and CDR2 SVGAGI. This CDR3 is 14 amino acids long. The V gene lost 0 bases and the J gene lost 2 bases, with 7 bases spanning the gap. The CDR3, as DNA: TGTGCCAGCAGTTACTCTTCTAAACAAGAGACCCAGTACTTC. It specifies CASSYSSKQETQYF.

V and J are TRBV12-3 or TRBV12-4 and TRBJ2-7; D may be TRBD2 (5 bases). This CDR3 region has 13 residues. Trimming removed 3 bases from V and 5 bases from J, with 11 bases in between. CDR3 sequence reads: CASSFGGSDEQYF. The CDR3 DNA is TGTGCCAGCAGTTTCGGCGGGTCGGACGAGCAGTACTTC.

The gene calls are TRBV7-9 and TRBJ2-4; D possibly corresponds to TRBD2 (7 bases). Trimming took 2 bases from V and 4 from J, leaving 18 bases between them. CDR1 and CDR2 from the germline V gene are SEHNR and FQNEAQ (reference sequence). This CDR3 has 17 residues. DNA for the CDR3: TGTGCCAGCAGCTTAAGCGGGAAACGGGACACAAAAAACATTCAGTACTTC. Translating gives CASSLSGKRDTKNIQYF.

The chain is built from TRBV5-4 and TRBJ1-6; 7 positions agree with TRBD1. Per germline, CDR1 SGHNT and CDR2 YYREEE (reference sequence). With 0 bases clipped from V and 7 bases from J, the junction kept 1 base outside the gene matches. CDR3 length: 14 residues. Here the CDR3 DNA reads TGTGCCAGCAGCTTGGTAGGGGGCAATTCACCCCTCCACTTT. It is translated as CASSLVGGNSPLHF.

The chain couples TRBV13 to TRBJ2-1, with a tentative D call TRBD1 (6 bases). V shed 0 bases and J shed 9 bases, with 18 bases lying between them. Germline values: CDR1 PRHDT, CDR2 FYEKMQ (reference sequence). This CDR3 comprises 16 residues. CDR3 sequence reads: CASSLGGAFVGGEQFF. The CDR3 region has the DNA TGTGCCAGCAGCTTAGGGGGCGCTTTCGTAGGGGGTGAGCAGTTCTTC.

The V call is TRBV19, the J call TRBJ2-1, with 12 bases matching TRBD1. V lost 7 bases to trimming and J lost 6 bases; unmatched junction nucleotides: 13. The CDR3 totals 17 residues. Germline assignment: CDR1 LNHDA and CDR2 SQIVND (reference sequence). The CDR3 DNA follows: TGTGCCAGTATGCGGGATTCGGGGACAGGGGGCCGCAATGAGCAGTTCTTC. Its translation is CASMRDSGTGGRNEQFF.

Here the CDR3 DNA reads TGTGCCAGCAGCTTCCAGGGGAGCGCAACTTTTGCAACTAATGAAAAACTGTTTTTT. Amino acid sequence: CASSFQGSATFATNEKLFF. V and J are TRBV11-3 and TRBJ1-4, with D tentatively TRBD1 (6 bases). The V gene's germline CDR1 is SGHNT and CDR2 YENEEA. The ends were cut back, 3 bases at V and 0 bases at J, with 20 bases in the middle. This CDR3 is 19 amino acids long.

This sequence joins TRBV5-6 and TRBJ1-5; D is possibly TRBD1 (6 bases). This CDR3 region has 13 residues. V was cut by 1 base and J by 7 bases, with 9 bases left in between. Per germline, CDR1 SGHDT and CDR2 YYEEEE. The CDR3 bases are TGTGCCAGCAGCTTGCAGGGGACACAGCCCCAGCATTTT. Amino acids: CASSLQGTQPQHF.

The rearrangement uses TRBV29-1 and TRBJ1-1, with D uncertain. CDR1 and CDR2 from the germline V gene are SQVTM and ANQGSEA. V dropped 4 bases and J dropped 10 bases, with 22 bases sitting between them. This CDR3 comprises 14 residues. The CDR3 bases are TGCAGCGTTGTTCAAAGGGAAGGGCGGTCGGGAGCTTTCTTT. It is translated as CSVVQREGRSGAFF. The full variable domain, its missing parts supplied by reference TRBV29-1 and TRBJ1-1, is SAVISQKPSRDICQRGTSLTIQCQVDSQVTMMFWYRQQPGQSLTLIATANQGSEATYESGFVIDKFPISRPNLTFSTLTVSNMSPEDSSIYLCSVVQREGRSGAFFGQGTRLTVV.